This entry lists 13 T cell receptor beta chains sequenced from one sample in a study of cytomegalovirus exposure and HLA in healthy donors. PCR employed 60 Vbeta and 13 Jbeta primers. Sequencing was performed with immunoSEQ multiplex PCR; in TCRdb, only in-frame clones are kept and a portion is missing. The table shows 110,000 to 150,000 clones, with 8.5% to 10% occurring only once. The source material was PBMCs. These TCRs come from a man aged 45-60 years in good health and CMV-seronegative.

This clone occurred a few times. The chain links TRBV10-3 to TRBJ2-3; possible D gene TRBD1, 5 bases. Trimming took 4 bases from V and 0 from J, leaving 14 bases between them. Germline values: CDR1 ENHRY, CDR2 SYGVKD. CDR3 size: 16 residues. Here the CDR3 DNA reads TGTGCCATCAGTGGGCCGGACACCCCTAGCACAGATACGCAGTATTTT. Its translation is CAISGPDTPSTDTQYF.

This clone was detected a few times. This chain connects TRBV28 to TRBJ2-3, with 7 bases fitting TRBD2. Trimming at V came to 4 bases and at J to 2 bases, leaving 12 bases not matched to a gene. The CDR3 contains 17 residues. Germline CDR1 and CDR2: MDHEN and SYDVKM. The CDR3 spells CASSSPRSGTFTDTQYF. CDR3 in DNA: TGTGCCAGCAGTTCGCCCCGGAGCGGGACCTTCACAGATACGCAGTATTTT.

The table lists this clone with a few counts. The chain uses TRBV5-1 and TRBJ2-1; 8 nucleotides line up with TRBD2. After removal of 7 bases from V and 0 bases from J, the junction contained 3 bases not matched to a gene. There are 14 residues in the CDR3. CDR1 and CDR2 (germline): SGHRS, YFSETQ. Here the CDR3 DNA reads TGCGCCAGCGGCGCGGGGGGCTCCTACAATGAGCAGTTCTTC. Translated: CASGAGGSYNEQFF.

This clone was counted between two and nine times. The chain carries TRBV7-3 and TRBJ2-1; 8 bases map to TRBD1. The CDR3 spans 16 residues. V shed 5 bases, J shed 3 bases, and the junction held 9 bases outside the gene matches. CDR1 SGHTA and CDR2 FQGTGA come from the germline V gene. The CDR3 here is CASSPVDRADYNEQFF. CDR3 in DNA: TGTGCCAGCAGCCCTGTGGACAGGGCGGACTACAATGAGCAGTTCTTC.

The genes are TRBV5-3 and TRBJ2-2; TRBD1 aligns across 8 bases. TRBV5-3 counts as an open reading frame of uncertain function. The CDR3 sequence is 18 residues long. V shed 1 base and J 1 base; nucleotides not matched to a gene: 9. The CDR3 DNA reads as TGTGCCAGAAGCTTGACAGGGGGGTTGGATCGGAACACCGGGGAGCTGTTTTTT. Translated, it gives CARSLTGGLDRNTGELFF.

The chain joins TRBV9 to TRBJ2-1; TRBD2 matches 9 bases. Germline lookup yields CDR1 SGDLS and CDR2 YYNGEE. This CDR3 is built from 16 residues. V gave up 0 bases and J gave up 5 bases; unmatched junction bases: 6. For the CDR3, the DNA is TGTGCCAGCAGCGTAGGAATGTCTAGCGGGGACAATGAGCAGTTCTTC. This gives the protein CASSVGMSSGDNEQFF. The full variable domain, its missing parts supplied by reference TRBV9 and TRBJ2-1, is DSGVTQTPKHLITATGQRVTLRCSPRSGDLSVYWYQQSLDQGLQFLIQYYNGEERAKGNILERFSAQQFPDLHSELNLSSLELGDSALYFCASSVGMSSGDNEQFFGPGTRLTVL.

J is TRBJ1-1 and V is TRBV7-3; D uncertain. The V end was cut by 1 base, the J end by 4 bases, with 13 bases between. Per the germline V gene, CDR1 is SGHTA and CDR2 is FQGTGA. The CDR3 totals 15 residues. The CDR3 spells CASSLNSVWSTEAFF. For the CDR3, the DNA is TGTGCCAGCAGCTTAAATTCGGTGTGGAGCACTGAAGCTTTCTTT. Based on the CDR3 plus reference TRBV7-3 and TRBJ1-1, the full variable domain is GAGVSQTPSNKVTEKGKYVELRCDPISGHTALYWYRQSLGQGPEFLIYFQGTGAADDSGLPNDRFFAVRPEGSVSTLKIQRTERGDSAVYLCASSLNSVWSTEAFFGQGTRLTVV.

This chain connects TRBV5-1 to TRBJ1-1; D not certain. V was shortened by 6 bases and J by 2 bases, with 11 bases between the two germline ends. Germline-derived CDR1 and CDR2 are SGHRS and YFSETQ. This CDR3 has 13 residues. The CDR3 nucleotides read TGCGCCAGCAACGAGGGCGGAAACACTGAAGCTTTCTTT. Its protein is CASNEGGNTEAFF.

A few counts support this clone. The rearrangement joins TRBV5-5 to TRBJ2-5; D gene ambiguous. The CDR3 contains 12 residues. Germline V lookup: CDR1 SGHKS, CDR2 YYEKEE (reference sequence). Trimming stripped 5 bases from V and 1 base from J, with 6 bases between. CDR3 DNA sequence: TGTGCCAGCAGGGTGAGCCAAGAGACCCAGTACTTC. This sequence encodes CASRVSQETQYF.

As for this clone: The junction departs from the called germline gene at one end, perhaps through a read error. The rearrangement joins TRBV6-6 to TRBJ2-3, with D tentatively TRBD1 (6 bases). The CDR3 extends over 13 amino acids. Germline V gene sequence: CDR1 MNHNY, CDR2 SVGAGI (reference sequence). The CDR3 protein is CARSYQGRDKQYF. The CDR3 DNA reads as TGTGCCAGAAGTTACCAGGGGAGAGATAAGCAGTATTTT.

This chain links TRBV9 with TRBJ1-3, with 11 bases fitting TRBD1. Trimming took 4 bases from V and 0 from J; bases not matched to a gene: 6. The germline CDR1 and CDR2 sequences are SGDLS and YYNGEE. The CDR3 is made up of 17 amino acids. The CDR3 loop is CASSLGTGGNSGNTIYF. The CDR3 coding sequence is TGTGCCAGCAGCTTGGGGACAGGGGGTAACTCTGGAAACACCATATATTTT.

This clone was counted a few times. The chain couples TRBV11-2 to TRBJ2-3; possibly TRBD2 for D (6 bases). Deletions cut 5 bases from V and 4 bases from J, with 22 bases between. Germline lookup yields CDR1 SGHAT and CDR2 FQNNGV. This CDR3 is 17 amino acids long. The CDR3: CASSPIFRDSSADTQYF. The DNA of the CDR3 is TGTGCCAGCAGCCCAATCTTCCGGGACTCCAGTGCAGATACGCAGTATTTT.

This clone was seen more than once but under ten times. This chain links TRBV27 with TRBJ2-6; no clear D gene. Trimming shortened V by 3 bases and J by 0 bases, and 6 bases separated the two germline ends. This CDR3 is built from 15 residues. The germline CDR1 and CDR2 sequences are MNHEY and SMNVEV (reference sequence). Here the CDR3 reads CASSFYGSGANVLTF. Here the CDR3 DNA reads TGTGCCAGCAGTTTTTACGGCTCTGGGGCCAACGTCCTGACTTTC.